The sample holds many counts of the clone carrying this T cell receptor (beta chain). Amplified regions were TCR beta CDR3 sequences from RNA transcripts. TCR CDR3 underwent first-round RT-PCR with the HTBI primer set. TCRdb ran MiXCR on the multiplex PCR reads and lists one entry per CDR3 protein. The table has 300,000 to 450,000 distinct CDR3 sequences, 17% seen once; the top ten hold 30% to 35%. Deletions cut 2 bases from V and 7 bases from J, with 7 bases between. This CDR3 has 12 amino acids. This specimen belongs to a study of T cells in Graves' hyperthyroidism and ophthalmopathy. Source material: blood. This chain connects TRBV12-3 or TRBV12-4 to TRBJ2-3; D unresolved. The receptor comes from a woman aged 25 to 39 with Graves' hyperthyroidism that later progressed to Graves' ophthalmopathy. The CDR3 DNA reads TGTGCCAGCAGTTTAATGGCAAATACGCAGTATTTT. Translating gives CASSLMANTQYF.